This T cell receptor beta chain originates from a study of regulatory T cells in long-lasting Graves disease (dated by TCRdb to the early 2020s). In terms of the full investigation: Newly diagnosed Graves' disease patients had taken antithyroid drugs for less than 3 months. Peripheral blood TCR sequencing and RNA sequencing compared persistent Graves' disease patients with newly diagnosed Graves' disease patients. The study was registered as a clinical trial and conducted in China. TCR sequencing covered some 13 persistent and around 20 newly diagnosed Graves' disease patients, some 33 samples in total. General conclusions and limits of the study: Sequencing and analysis were restricted to the TCR beta chain. The authors acknowledged the small sample size as a limitation that may reduce accuracy. Because the primary lesion, thyroid tissue, could not be accessed, the study looked at peripheral blood alone. Lower TCR Shannon entropy and fewer highly expanded clones were observed in persistent Graves' disease patients than in newly diagnosed patients, which suggested clonal expansion. Persistent disease showed preferential use of TRBV28, TRBJ1-2 and TRBJ2-5, whereas newly diagnosed disease favored TRBV20-1 and TRBJ2-1. A larger number of public clonotypes was shared among persistent patients (approximately 2,600) than among newly diagnosed patients (approximately 1,000).

The sample holds many counts of this clonotype. Its specific antigen is unknown. The record has no base qualities; no much larger clone is one base away. What the time point label conveys for this sample: newly diagnosed GD, antithyroid drugs for less than 3 months. For both TCR sequencing and RNA sequencing, RNA was extracted from PBMCs using TRIzol. The diagnosis of Graves' disease was made according to American Thyroid Association guidelines. The patients came from an endocrinology department in Xi'an, China. Each patient gave about 10 milliliters of peripheral blood, collected in an EDTA anticoagulant tube. Ficoll Paque Plus density gradient separation was used to isolate PBMCs, and no further T cell sorting was done. An Agilent 2100 Bioanalyzer and agarose gel were used to assess RNA quality, and a NanoDrop 2000 was used to measure RNA concentration. Including the terminal cysteine and phenylalanine, the CDR3 comprises 14 residues. Solely the CDR3 DNA is kept, with 42 bases framed from the first base. Reading the germline V gene gives CDR1 SGHDT and CDR2 YYEEEE. At the junction V is shortened by 1 base and J by 3 bases, with 11 bases in between.

Libraries were prepared through multiplex PCR. Sequencing used an Illumina HiSeq 4000. TCR beta libraries were built with iRepertoire HTBI primers and Arm-PCR amplification of CDR3 regions. Before sequencing, the PCR products underwent gel purification. As for the authors' bioinformatics: Gene usage analysis of CDR3 amino acid clonotypes relied on the 62 TRBV and 14 TRBJ segments identified across samples. COPE and FqMerger were used to merge filtered high-quality paired reads into contigs. BLAST was used to align contigs to IMGT TRBV, TRBD and TRBJ reference genes, and CDR3 was defined according to IMGT. Clonotypes above 0.1% frequency were classified as highly expanded clones. Shannon entropy served as the measure of repertoire diversity, while the Gini coefficient captured V-J evenness. Public clonotypes were defined as clonotypes shared by more than one individual. TCRdb handled the public reads itself, with Q25 trimming in fastp and clone calling in MiXCR, and kept productive beta chains. Rows with one shared CDR3 protein collapse into an entry with the most common genes and DNA. The V and J calls and clone size come from TCRdb's table, not from the authors' own analysis. This sample gives 400,000 to 500,000 distinct CDR3 sequences in total; about 16% of them show up just once. The ten top clones hold around a tenth of the sample.

The same data also contributed to another study, on T cells in Graves' hyperthyroidism and ophthalmopathy. Per that second paper: Stable Graves' hyperthyroidism was defined as no progression to ophthalmopathy during 18 months of follow-up. The hyperthyroidism patients were between 18 and 65 years old and newly diagnosed, with a disease duration of less than 2 months. Patients with uncontrolled infections, other autoimmune diseases, pregnancy or lactation were excluded. Clinical symptoms, serum thyroxine and TRAb, thyroid ultrasound, and orbital computed tomography formed the basis for the diagnoses. For the first round of RT-PCR on the TCR CDR3, the HTBI primer set was used together with the Qiagen OneStep RT-PCR kit. Most expanded thyroid clonotypes (frequency above 0.001) were also detected in blood, suggesting blood repertoires may reflect thyroid immune responses. A model built on a 13 V-J signature distinguished ophthalmopathy from stable hyperthyroidism, reaching roughly 88% sensitivity and approximately 83% specificity in cross-validation and 80%/75% in testing. During validation, the model predicted progression to ophthalmopathy a median of about 5.9 months ahead of onset, with 60% to 71% sensitivity and 72% to 80% specificity. To identify TCR V-J signatures that set the groups apart, the researchers used a discovery cohort of 100 patients, made up of 40 to 45 with Graves' ophthalmopathy and about 60 with stable Graves' hyperthyroidism. Prospective prediction of ophthalmopathy was tested in an independent validation cohort of some 20 hyperthyroidism patients and around 16 patients who later progressed to ophthalmopathy. The 100 or so discovery patients were randomly divided into training and test sets at a 7:3 ratio. In addition, the study compared T-cell repertoires in thyroid tissue and in blood from six Graves' hyperthyroidism patients. Following sampling, methimazole starting at 30 mg daily was given to hyperthyroidism patients, and high-dose intravenous methylprednisolone was given to ophthalmopathy patients. Libraries were constructed in a second round of multiplex PCR, after which size selection and purification were performed. The libraries were sequenced on an Illumina HiSeq2000 using paired-end 100 bp reads. Raw data were processed with SOAPnuke, discarding reads with adapters, uncalled bases, mean Phred below 15, or no exact constant-primer or identifier match. COPE v1.2.5 was used to merge the high-quality paired reads, and each unique nucleotide sequence was defined as a clonotype. MiTCR v1.1 was used to align clonotypes to the IMGT TRBV, TRBD and TRBJ reference segments. The analysis included only V-J combinations with a frequency above 0.0001, which together covered 98% to 99.2% of the repertoires. The TCS score was defined as F50 (clonal expansion) divided by E x V (chaos), with BLOSUM62-based TCRdist calculated between CDR3 peptides within each V-J. Welch's t-statistics and random forest reduced fewer than 600 V-J features to about 13, which were used in a naive Bayes classifier (R e1071). No statistical method was used to fix the sample size in advance, and group allocation was not hidden from the investigators. The paper reports TCR Vbeta CDR3 sequencing of about 140 peripheral blood samples: under 45 ophthalmopathy, roughly 74 hyperthyroidism and around 17 progressor patients.

The receptor was isolated from a woman in her 30s with Graves disease. Donor details come from another sample of the same person, matched by shared clones. The chain joins TRBV5-6 to TRBJ2-7, with no reliable assignment of the D segment. Material: peripheral blood mononuclear cells (PBMCs), obtained at new diagnosis, from a patient treated with antithyroid drugs. The CDR3 protein is CASSLTALNYEQYF. The nucleotide sequence reads TGTGCCAGCAGCTTGACAGCACTGAACTACGAGCAGTACTTC.